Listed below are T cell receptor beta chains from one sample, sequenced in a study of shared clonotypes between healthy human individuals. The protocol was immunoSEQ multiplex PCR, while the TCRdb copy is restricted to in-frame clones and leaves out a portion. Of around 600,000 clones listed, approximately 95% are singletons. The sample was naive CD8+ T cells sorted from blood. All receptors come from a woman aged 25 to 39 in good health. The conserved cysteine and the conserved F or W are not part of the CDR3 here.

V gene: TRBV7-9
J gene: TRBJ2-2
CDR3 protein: ASSLGVAGELF

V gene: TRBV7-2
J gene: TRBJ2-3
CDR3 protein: ASSLFIGGSRTDTQY

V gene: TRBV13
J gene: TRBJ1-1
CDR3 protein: ASSSWDVRAF

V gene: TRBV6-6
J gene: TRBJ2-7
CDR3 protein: ASSYLADSYEQY

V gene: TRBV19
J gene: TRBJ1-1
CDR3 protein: ASSTSIRNTEAF

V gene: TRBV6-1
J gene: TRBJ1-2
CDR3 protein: ASSEGGGYT

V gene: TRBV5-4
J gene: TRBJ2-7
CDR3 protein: ASREPDSYEQY

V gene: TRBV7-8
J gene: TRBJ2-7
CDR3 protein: ASSLVRERGWEQY

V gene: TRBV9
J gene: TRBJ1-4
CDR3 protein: ASSVEGGAPTNEKLF

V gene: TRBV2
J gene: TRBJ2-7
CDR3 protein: ATKQFRTPLYYEQY

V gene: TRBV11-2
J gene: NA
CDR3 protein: ASSLGGPPYEQY